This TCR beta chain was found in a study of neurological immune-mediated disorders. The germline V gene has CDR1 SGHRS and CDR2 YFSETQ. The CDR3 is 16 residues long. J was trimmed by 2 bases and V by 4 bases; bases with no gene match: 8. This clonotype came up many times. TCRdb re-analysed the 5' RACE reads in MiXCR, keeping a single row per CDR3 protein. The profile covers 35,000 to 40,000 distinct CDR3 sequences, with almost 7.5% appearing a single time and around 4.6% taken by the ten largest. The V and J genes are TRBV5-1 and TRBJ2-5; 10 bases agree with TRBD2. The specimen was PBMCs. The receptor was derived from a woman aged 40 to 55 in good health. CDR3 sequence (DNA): TGCGCCAGCAGCCGTAGGACTAGCGGAGAGCAAGAGACCCAGTACTTC. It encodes CASSRRTSGEQETQYF.